Below are 2 T cell receptor beta chains sequenced from a single sample in a study of T cells expressing NK-cell markers. TCRdb reprocessed the 5' RACE reads; each CDR3 protein has one entry and no DNA is given. This table holds some 500,000 distinct CDR3 sequences. The sample taken for sequencing was blood T cells: a sorted CD56 or NKG2C T cell subset, CD4+ or CD8+ T cells, or bulk PBMC T cells (not recorded which). The receptors originated from a woman aged 45-59 years in good health.

The V and J genes are TRBV29-1 and TRBJ1-2; TCRdb's D call, TRBD1, is unchecked because there is no DNA. The CDR3 spans 11 residues. The germline gives CDR1 SQVTM, CDR2 ANQGSEA. The CDR3 here is CSARGSYGYTF. Complete variable domain (other parts from reference TRBV29-1 and TRBJ1-2): SAVISQKPSRDICQRGTSLTIQCQVDSQVTMMFWYRQQPGQSLTLIATANQGSEATYESGFVIDKFPISRPNLTFSTLTVSNMSPEDSSIYLCSARGSYGYTFGSGTRLTVV.

The rearrangement joins TRBV4-2 to TRBJ2-5; TCRdb's D gene call, TRBD1, goes unchecked for lack of DNA. This CDR3 is 15 amino acids long. Germline values: CDR1 LGHNA, CDR2 YNFKEQ. The CDR3: CASSQDGGQLETQYF.